Reported below is one TCR beta chain. Its specificity is unknown. The V end was cut by 0 bases, the J end by 4 bases, with 13 bases between. CDR1 ENHRY and CDR2 SYGVKD come from the germline V gene. CDR3 length equals 16 residues. The entry originates in a study of immune cell composition in non-small cell lung cancer. Study-wide results and caveats: Adenocarcinomas with higher top tumour-associated clone frequency had more reactive TILs. Top 10 clone scores and clonality were higher in squamous than adenocarcinoma.

Repertoires were generated with immunoSEQ multiplex PCR, while TCRdb's copy carries only in-frame clones and drops some. The table lists more than 7,500 clones, about 63% of them singletons. This sequence joins TRBV10-3 and TRBJ1-5; D is perhaps TRBD1 (5 bases). The clonotype originates from a human donor with non-small cell lung cancer. Sequencing input: lung tumor tissue. In nucleotides, the CDR3 is TGTGCCATCAGTGAGTCGAAGAGGGGATTGAATCAGCCCCAGCATTTT. The encoded protein is CAISESKRGLNQPQHF.